The 30 T cell receptor beta chains given below trace back to one sample, sequenced in a study of human T cells and chemical hapten exposure. Noted time point: pre-sensitization, week 0. The sample's treatment: therapeutic diphenylcyclopropenone sensitization with weekly scalp DPC. Via MiXCR, TCRdb re-called the RACE reads, giving one row per CDR3 protein. The profile shows 95,000 to 150,000 distinct CDR3 sequences, approximately 12% of them singletons. Sample: whole blood, taken in connection with sensitization to the hapten diphenylcyclopropenone (DPC). The source is a woman under 30 with alopecia areata. Some clones in this sample may be carry-over from other donors' samples.

This clonotype showed up just a few times. The chain has TRBV28 and TRBJ2-7; possible D gene TRBD1, 6 bases. Between the trimmed V and J ends, which lost 3 bases and 6 bases, there was a span of 12 bases. The germline V gene encodes CDR1 MDHEN and CDR2 SYDVKM. This CDR3 spans 13 amino acids. CDR3 DNA sequence: TGTGCCAGCAGTTTTGGGGGCGCGAGCGAGCAGTACTTC. It is translated as CASSFGGASEQYF.

This clonotype occurred a few times. J is TRBJ2-4 and V is TRBV20-1, with D maybe TRBD2 (6 bases). V was cut by 6 bases and J by 0 bases, with 9 bases left in between. From germline, CDR1 is DFQATT and CDR2 SNEGSKA (reference sequence). The CDR3 sequence is 13 residues long. CDR3 loop: CSALGLAKNIQYF. DNA for the CDR3: TGCAGTGCCTTGGGACTAGCCAAAAACATTCAGTACTTC.

This sequence joins TRBV6-5 and TRBJ2-3; maybe TRBD2 (6 bases). Germline V gene sequence: CDR1 MNHEY, CDR2 SVGAGI. The CDR3 length is 14 residues. Between the trimmed V and J ends, which lost 5 bases and 4 bases, there was a span of 13 bases. DNA for the CDR3: TGTGCCAGCAGTCGCGTTCGGGGGTCAGATACGCAGTATTTT. Translated: CASSRVRGSDTQYF.

The rearrangement uses TRBV28 and TRBJ2-3, with a weak D call TRBD2 (6 bases). The CDR3 consists of 15 residues. V was pared by 4 bases and J by 4 bases, with 15 bases between. CDR1 MDHEN and CDR2 SYDVKM come from the germline V gene. In DNA form, the CDR3 reads TGTGCCAGCAGTTCCAGGGAGCGGGCCCCAGATACGCAGTATTTT. The encoded protein is CASSSRERAPDTQYF.

Comment on this clonotype: Just one base apart from a much larger clone, this may be a read error. The CDR3 sequence: CASSGATRNTEAFF. The CDR3 bases are TGTGCCAGCTCGGGGGCCACAAGGAACACTGAAGCTTTCTTT. The chain employs TRBV18 and TRBJ1-1, with D possibly being TRBD1 (6 bases). From germline, CDR1 is KGHSH and CDR2 LQKENI. V was pared by 6 bases and J by 1 base, with 12 bases between. This CDR3 has 14 residues.

This clonotype has more than one count but fewer than ten. The chain combines TRBV10-3 with TRBJ2-3; D is perhaps TRBD1 (6 bases). The CDR3 consists of 15 residues. V shed 2 bases and J shed 0 bases, with 9 bases lying between them. Germline CDR1 ENHRY, CDR2 SYGVKD. CDR3 DNA sequence: TGTGCCATCAGTGAGGGAGGACAGAGCACAGATACGCAGTATTTT. Translation gives CAISEGGQSTDTQYF.

This chain connects TRBV7-6 to TRBJ2-3, with 8 bases lining up with TRBD1. From germline, CDR1 is SGHVS and CDR2 FNYEAQ. The V segment lost 5 bases and the J segment 8 bases; nucleotides outside the gene matches: 3. The CDR3 consists of 12 residues. For the CDR3, the DNA is TGTGCCAGCAGCCAGGGGGCGGGTACGCAGTATTTT. This encodes CASSQGAGTQYF.

The J gene is TRBJ2-3, the V gene TRBV5-1; the D gene could be TRBD1 or TRBD2 (5 bases each). Per germline, CDR1 SGHRS and CDR2 YFSETQ. Trimming stripped 7 bases from V and 2 bases from J, with 14 bases between. The CDR3 contains 14 residues. Written as DNA, the CDR3 is TGCGCCAGCTCCCGGGACCGAGACACAGATACGCAGTATTTT. This gives the protein CASSRDRDTDTQYF. The full variable domain, rest sourced from reference TRBV5-1 and TRBJ2-3, is KAGVTQTPRYLIKTRGQQVTLSCSPISGHRSVSWYQQTPGQGLQFLFEYFSETQRNKGNFPGRFSGRQFSNSRSEMNVSTLELGDSALYLCASSRDRDTDTQYFGPGTRLTVL.

The chain joins TRBV7-8 to TRBJ1-6, with unresolved D. V shed 1 base and J shed 9 bases, with 10 bases lying between them. Germline V gives CDR1 SGHVS, CDR2 FQNEAQ. This CDR3 comprises 14 residues. DNA of the CDR3: TGTGCCAGCAGCTTAGGAGCGAAGTCTTCACCCCTCCACTTT. Its translation: CASSLGAKSSPLHF.

V and J are TRBV2 and TRBJ1-1, with D unresolved. V lost 5 bases to trimming and J lost 9 bases, with 16 bases between them. Germline values: CDR1 SNHLY, CDR2 FYNNEI. The CDR3 has 13 amino acids. Written as DNA, the CDR3 is TGTGCCAGCAGTCCCGTTCGGACCCAGAAAGCTTTCTTT. This encodes CASSPVRTQKAFF.

This clonotype appeared a few times. The CDR3 coding sequence is TGTGCCAGCTCAGCGTCGGATGGCTACACCTTC. Its protein is CASSASDGYTF. This sequence joins TRBV18 and TRBJ1-2; D call uncertain. V dropped 5 bases and J dropped 6 bases, with 7 bases sitting between them. In germline, CDR1 is KGHSH, CDR2 LQKENI. The CDR3 consists of 11 residues. The variable domain in full, with the rest retrieved from reference TRBV18 and TRBJ1-2, is NAGVMQNPRHLVRRRGQEARLRCSPMKGHSHVYWYRQLPEEGLKFMVYLQKENIIDESGMPKERFSAEFPKEGPSILRIQQVVRGDSAAYFCASSASDGYTFGSGTRLTVV.

This rearrangement joins TRBV7-6 to TRBJ2-2; TRBD2 matches 7 bases. CDR1 SGHVS and CDR2 FNYEAQ come from the germline V gene. This CDR3 region has 15 residues. With 5 bases clipped from V and 6 bases from J, the junction kept 9 bases outside the gene matches. The CDR3 DNA is TGTGCCAGCAGCCCTCGCGGGGGAGGGGCCGGGGAGCTGTTTTTT. It encodes CASSPRGGGAGELFF.

This clonotype was detected a few times. This sequence joins TRBV7-8 and TRBJ2-1; 8 bases align to TRBD2. This CDR3 has 15 amino acids. V lost 5 bases and J lost 8; bases outside the gene matches: 11. The germline CDR1 and CDR2 sequences are SGHVS and FQNEAQ. CDR3 DNA sequence: TGTGCCAGCAGCCTCCCCCCAGAGCGGGGGTATGAGCAGTTCTTC. Residues: CASSLPPERGYEQFF.

This clonotype came up a few times. The chain couples TRBV7-8 to TRBJ1-6; 7 nucleotides agree with TRBD1. Losses at the gene ends were 5 bases for V and 4 bases for J; bases not matched to a gene: 20. CDR1 and CDR2 (germline): SGHVS, FQNEAQ. The CDR3 sequence is 20 residues long. CDR3 in DNA: TGTGCCAGCAGCCAATACCCGCGGGACAGCCTCCCTTTATATAATTCACCCCTCCACTTT. Translating it yields CASSQYPRDSLPLYNSPLHF.

CDR3 amino acids: CASSPQGTYNEQFF. In DNA, the CDR3 is TGTGCCAGCAGCCCGCAAGGGACCTACAATGAGCAGTTCTTC. The V gene is TRBV11-3, the J gene TRBJ2-1; no clear D. Per germline, CDR1 SGHNT and CDR2 YENEEA. Trimming cost V 5 bases and J 2 bases, with 10 bases left between them. The CDR3 is 14 residues long.

This clonotype has just a few counts. V is TRBV12-3 or TRBV12-4 and J is TRBJ2-1; the D call may be TRBD1 or TRBD2 (7 bases each). CDR3 size: 15 residues. V lost 8 bases, J lost 7 bases, and 21 bases lay in between. The CDR3 is CASLGGGAWENEQFF. For the CDR3, the DNA is TGTGCCAGCCTGGGAGGGGGCGCTTGGGAAAATGAGCAGTTCTTC.

In its sample, this clonotype was seen many times. The V gene is TRBV7-2, the J gene TRBJ1-3; 7 bases match TRBD1. V shed 5 bases, J shed 0 bases, and the junction held 4 bases outside the gene matches. Germline-derived CDR1 and CDR2 are SGHTA and FQGNSA. The CDR3 is made up of 15 amino acids. CDR3 amino acids: CASSRDRASGNTIYF. The CDR3 region has the DNA TGTGCCAGCAGCCGAGACAGGGCCTCTGGAAACACCATATATTTT.

The count of this clonotype is one. This chain joins TRBV6-2 or TRBV6-3 and TRBJ2-6, with D perhaps matching TRBD2 (6 bases). The CDR3 consists of 17 residues. Germline values: CDR1 MNHEY, CDR2 SVGEGT. Deletions cut 7 bases from V and 4 bases from J, with 20 bases between. CDR3 sequence (DNA): TGTGCCAGCACCCGCGGGACGGACCCCTTGGGGGCCAACGTCCTGACTTTC. It translates to CASTRGTDPLGANVLTF.

This clonotype has more than one count but fewer than ten. The J gene is TRBJ2-3, the V gene TRBV2; the match to TRBD2 covers 8 bases. Germline trimming cut 6 bases from V and 1 base from J; bases unmatched to any gene: 6. The CDR3 covers 15 residues. Germline values: CDR1 SNHLY, CDR2 FYNNEI. CDR3 nucleotide sequence: TGTGCCAGCAGCCCGGATAGCGGGGGCACAGATACGCAGTATTTT. It encodes CASSPDSGGTDTQYF.

The chain combines TRBV5-1 with TRBJ1-4; D unresolved. Trimming removed 4 bases from V and 5 bases from J, with 12 bases in between. Germline V gene lookup returns CDR1 SGHRS and CDR2 YFSETQ. The CDR3 sequence is 14 residues long. CDR3 region: CASSAGYENEKLFF. The CDR3 region has the DNA TGCGCCAGCAGCGCCGGATACGAAAATGAAAAACTGTTTTTT.

This clonotype occurred a few times. The chain carries TRBV12-3 or TRBV12-4 and TRBJ2-5; D is uncertain. This CDR3 has 14 residues. Trimming removed 5 bases from V and 1 base from J, with 11 bases in between. The CDR3 DNA reads TGTGCCAGCAGTCCCGGCGCCGCCCAAGAGACCCAGTACTTC. Translating gives CASSPGAAQETQYF.

Comment on this clonotype: Being one base from a much bigger clone, this may be a read error. The V gene is TRBV3-1, the J gene TRBJ2-7; D gene uncertain. Trimming shortened V by 1 base and J by 6 bases, and 7 bases separated the two germline ends. Germline V CDR1 and CDR2: LGHDT, YNNKEL (reference sequence). This CDR3 contains 12 residues. CDR3 region: CASSQVGCEQYF. For the CDR3, the DNA is TGTGCCAGCAGCCAAGTGGGATGCGAGCAGTACTTC.

This clonotype has ten or more counts. The J gene is TRBJ2-7, the V gene TRBV7-9, with TRBD1 matching 12 bases. Germline V lookup: CDR1 SEHNR, CDR2 FQNEAQ (reference sequence). The trim removed 5 bases at V and 5 bases at J, leaving 7 bases unmatched. CDR3 length: 15 residues. DNA for the CDR3: TGTGCCAGCAGCCTTCGGGACAGGGGGCTAAACGAGCAGTACTTC. It specifies CASSLRDRGLNEQYF.

The genes are TRBV6-1 and TRBJ1-4, with D hard to call. CDR1 and CDR2 (germline): MNHNS, SASEGT. With 2 bases removed from V and 6 bases from J, the gap between germline ends came to 10 bases. This CDR3 spans 14 amino acids. The CDR3: CASSESGGYEKLFF. The CDR3 nucleotides read TGTGCCAGCAGTGAATCGGGAGGATATGAAAAACTGTTTTTT.

The chain links TRBV15 to TRBJ1-2; 8 bases align to TRBD1. Germline trimming cut 5 bases from V and 4 bases from J; bases unmatched to any gene: 9. Germline V gene data show CDR1 as LNHNV and CDR2 as YYDKDF (reference sequence). The length of the CDR3 is 15 residues. CDR3 loop: CATSQIGQGSYGYTF. CDR3 DNA sequence: TGTGCCACCAGCCAAATTGGACAGGGCTCCTATGGCTACACCTTC.

CDR3 sequence (DNA): TGCAGCGTTGAAGATCCGAGGGGAAGGGGGACCTACAATGAGCAGTTCTTC. It encodes CSVEDPRGRGTYNEQFF. This chain uses TRBV29-1 with TRBJ2-1; TRBD1 is a possible D gene (6 bases). Trimming shortened V by 0 bases and J by 2 bases, and 17 bases separated the two germline ends. There are 17 residues in the CDR3. Per the germline V gene, CDR1 is SQVTM and CDR2 is ANQGSEA.

This clonotype was observed a handful of times. This chain joins TRBV6-2 or TRBV6-3 and TRBJ1-2; D uncertain. The CDR3 extends over 13 amino acids. In germline, CDR1 is MNHEY, CDR2 SVGEGT. V was shortened by 8 bases and J by 5 bases, with 15 bases between the two germline ends. CDR3 loop: CASGSRLYYGYTF. CDR3 nucleotides: TGTGCCAGCGGTTCCAGGCTTTATTATGGCTACACCTTC.

This clonotype was detected only a few times. V gene TRBV4-2 combines with J gene TRBJ2-7; 9 bases match TRBD1. The CDR3 loop spans 14 amino acids. Germline V CDR1 and CDR2: LGHNA, YNFKEQ. The J segment lost 8 bases and the V segment lost 4 bases, leaving 9 bases of the junction unmatched. CDR3 residues: CASSPNRDREKQYF. In nucleotides, the CDR3 is TGTGCCAGCAGCCCAAACCGGGACAGGGAAAAGCAGTACTTC.

This clonotype was seen a handful of times. The chain is built from TRBV4-3 and TRBJ2-3; 7 bases agree with TRBD1. Germline CDR1 and CDR2: LGHNA and YSLEER. Trimming took 2 bases from V and 3 from J; bases not matched to a gene: 17. The length of the CDR3 is 19 residues. CDR3 bases: TGCGCCAGCAGCCAAAAGGATTTTTGGGGGACAGACTCGACAGATACGCAGTATTTT. Translating it yields CASSQKDFWGTDSTDTQYF.

The rearrangement links TRBV27 to TRBJ1-2; D remains unclear. The CDR3 consists of 13 residues. Looked up from germline, CDR1 is MNHEY and CDR2 is SMNVEV (reference sequence). V lost 3 bases to trimming and J lost 5 bases, with 10 bases between them. CDR3 loop: CASSFLGKYGYTF. DNA of the CDR3: TGTGCCAGCAGTTTTCTTGGGAAGTATGGCTACACCTTC.